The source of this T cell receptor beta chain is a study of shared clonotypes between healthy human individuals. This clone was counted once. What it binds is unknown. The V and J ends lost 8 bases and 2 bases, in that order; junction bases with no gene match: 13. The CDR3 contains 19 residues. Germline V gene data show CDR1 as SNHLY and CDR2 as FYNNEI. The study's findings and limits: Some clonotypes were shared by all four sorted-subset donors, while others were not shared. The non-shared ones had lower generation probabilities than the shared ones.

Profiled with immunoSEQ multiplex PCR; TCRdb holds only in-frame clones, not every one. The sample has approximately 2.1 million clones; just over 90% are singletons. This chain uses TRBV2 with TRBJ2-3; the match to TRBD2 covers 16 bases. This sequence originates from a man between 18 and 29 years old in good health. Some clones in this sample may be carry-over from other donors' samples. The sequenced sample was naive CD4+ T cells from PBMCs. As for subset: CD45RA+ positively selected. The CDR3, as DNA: TGTGCCAGCTCCACATGGGGGACTAGCGGGAGGGGAAACACAGATACGCAGTATTTT. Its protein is CASSTWGTSGRGNTDTQYF.